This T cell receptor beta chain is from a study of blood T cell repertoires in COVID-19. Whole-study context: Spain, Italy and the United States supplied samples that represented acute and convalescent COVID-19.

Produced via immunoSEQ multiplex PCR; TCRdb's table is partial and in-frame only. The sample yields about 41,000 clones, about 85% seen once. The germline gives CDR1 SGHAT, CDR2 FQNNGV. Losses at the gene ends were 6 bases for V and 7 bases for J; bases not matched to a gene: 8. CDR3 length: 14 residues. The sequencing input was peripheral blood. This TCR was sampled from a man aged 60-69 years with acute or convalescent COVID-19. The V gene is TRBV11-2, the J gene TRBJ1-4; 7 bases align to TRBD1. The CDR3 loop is CASSSRGFSEKLFF. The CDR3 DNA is TGTGCCAGCAGTTCCAGGGGGTTCAGTGAAAAACTGTTTTTT.